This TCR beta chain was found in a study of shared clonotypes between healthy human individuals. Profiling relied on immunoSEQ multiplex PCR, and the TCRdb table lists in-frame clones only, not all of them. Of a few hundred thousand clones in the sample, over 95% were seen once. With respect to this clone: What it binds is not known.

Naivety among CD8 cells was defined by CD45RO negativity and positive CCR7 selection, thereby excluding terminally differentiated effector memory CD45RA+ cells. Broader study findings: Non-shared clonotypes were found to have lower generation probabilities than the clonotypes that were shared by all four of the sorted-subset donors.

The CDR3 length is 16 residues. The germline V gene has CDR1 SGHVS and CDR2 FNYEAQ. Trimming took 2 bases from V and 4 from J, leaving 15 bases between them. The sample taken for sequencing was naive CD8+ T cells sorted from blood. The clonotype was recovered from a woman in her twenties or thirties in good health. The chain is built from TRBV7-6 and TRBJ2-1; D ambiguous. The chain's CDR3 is CASSLKPPRGYNEQFF. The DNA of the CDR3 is TGTGCCAGCAGCTTAAAACCCCCTAGAGGTTACAATGAGCAGTTCTTC.